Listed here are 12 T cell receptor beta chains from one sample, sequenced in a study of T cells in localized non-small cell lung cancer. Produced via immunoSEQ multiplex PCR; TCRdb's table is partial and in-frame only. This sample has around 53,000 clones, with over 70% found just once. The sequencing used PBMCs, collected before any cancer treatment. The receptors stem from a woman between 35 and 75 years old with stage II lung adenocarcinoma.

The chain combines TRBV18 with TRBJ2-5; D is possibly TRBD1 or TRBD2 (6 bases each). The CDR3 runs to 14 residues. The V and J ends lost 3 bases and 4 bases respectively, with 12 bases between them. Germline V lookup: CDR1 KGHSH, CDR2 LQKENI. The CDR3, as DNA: TGTGCCAGCTCACCCGCCGGGGGCGGAGAGACCCAGTACTTC. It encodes CASSPAGGGETQYF. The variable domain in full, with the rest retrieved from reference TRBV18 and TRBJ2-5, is NAGVMQNPRHLVRRRGQEARLRCSPMKGHSHVYWYRQLPEEGLKFMVYLQKENIIDESGMPKERFSAEFPKEGPSILRIQQVVRGDSAAYFCASSPAGGGETQYFGPGTRLLVL.

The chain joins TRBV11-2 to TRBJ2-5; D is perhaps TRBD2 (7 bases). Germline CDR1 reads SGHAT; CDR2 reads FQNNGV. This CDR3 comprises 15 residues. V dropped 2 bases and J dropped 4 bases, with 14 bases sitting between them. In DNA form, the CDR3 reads TGTGCCAGCAGCTTAATTCAGGGAGGGGGAGAGACCCAGTACTTC. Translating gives CASSLIQGGGETQYF.

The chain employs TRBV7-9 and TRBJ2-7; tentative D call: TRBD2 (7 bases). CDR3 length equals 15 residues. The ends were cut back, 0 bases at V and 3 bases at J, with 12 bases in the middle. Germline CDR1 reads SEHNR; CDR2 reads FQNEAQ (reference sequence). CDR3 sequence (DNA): TGTGCCAGCAGCTTAGCAGGACAGCGGGACTACGAGCAGTACTTC. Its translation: CASSLAGQRDYEQYF.

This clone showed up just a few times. The CDR3 bases are TGTGCCAGCTCACCAAGCGGCCATCGGAACACTGAAGCTTTCTTT. This gives the protein CASSPSGHRNTEAFF. This chain connects TRBV18 to TRBJ1-1; no clear D. The germline CDR1 and CDR2 sequences are KGHSH and LQKENI. V dropped 2 bases and J dropped 1 base, with 11 bases sitting between them. The CDR3 spans 15 residues.

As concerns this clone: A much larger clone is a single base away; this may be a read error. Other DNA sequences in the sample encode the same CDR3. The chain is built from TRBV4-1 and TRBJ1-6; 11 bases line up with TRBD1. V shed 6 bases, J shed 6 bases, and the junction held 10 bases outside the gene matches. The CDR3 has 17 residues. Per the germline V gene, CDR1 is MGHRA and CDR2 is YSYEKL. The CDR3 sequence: CASSLRTGGEINSPLHF. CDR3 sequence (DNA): TGCGCCAGCAGTCTCCGGACAGGGGGCGAAATTAATTCACCCCTCCACTTT.

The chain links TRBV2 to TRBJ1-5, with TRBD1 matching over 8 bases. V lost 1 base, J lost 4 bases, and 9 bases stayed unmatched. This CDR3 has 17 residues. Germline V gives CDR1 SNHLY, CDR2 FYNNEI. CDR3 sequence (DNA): TGTGCCAGCAGTGAAGGCGGACAGGGAGGGAGAAATCAGCCCCAGCATTTT. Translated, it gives CASSEGGQGGRNQPQHF.

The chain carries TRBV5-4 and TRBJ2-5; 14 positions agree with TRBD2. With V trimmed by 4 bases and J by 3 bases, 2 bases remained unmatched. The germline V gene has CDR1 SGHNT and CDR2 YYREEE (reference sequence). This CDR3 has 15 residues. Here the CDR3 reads CASSLGLAGEETQYF. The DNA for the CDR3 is TGTGCCAGCAGCCTGGGACTAGCGGGGGAAGAGACCCAGTACTTC.

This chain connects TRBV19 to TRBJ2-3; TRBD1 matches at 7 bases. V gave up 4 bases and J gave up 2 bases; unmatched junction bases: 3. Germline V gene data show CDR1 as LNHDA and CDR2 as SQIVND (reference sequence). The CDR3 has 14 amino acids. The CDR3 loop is CASSTGTDTDTQYF. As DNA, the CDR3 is TGTGCCAGTAGTACGGGGACAGACACAGATACGCAGTATTTT. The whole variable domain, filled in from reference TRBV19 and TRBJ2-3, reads DGGITQSPKYLFRKEGQNVTLSCEQNLNHDAMYWYRQDPGQGLRLIYYSQIVNDFQKGDIAEGYSVSREKKESFPLTVTSAQKNPTAFYLCASSTGTDTDTQYFGPGTRLTVL.

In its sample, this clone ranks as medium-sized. The DNA for the CDR3 is TGTGCCTGGAGTGTAATAGAAGAAGGGGATACGCAGTATTTT. Translation gives CAWSVIEEGDTQYF. The chain joins TRBV30 to TRBJ2-3; no clear D. CDR3 length: 14 amino acids. V lost 0 bases and J lost 6, with 13 bases in between. CDR1 GTSNPN and CDR2 SVGIG come from the germline V gene (reference sequence).

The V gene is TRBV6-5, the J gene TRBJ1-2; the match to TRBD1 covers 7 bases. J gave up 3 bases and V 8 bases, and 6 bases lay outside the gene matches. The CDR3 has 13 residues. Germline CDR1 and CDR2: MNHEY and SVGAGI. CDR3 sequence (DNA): TGTGCCAGCGGCGAAGGGGGCCACTATGGCTACACCTTC. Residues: CASGEGGHYGYTF.

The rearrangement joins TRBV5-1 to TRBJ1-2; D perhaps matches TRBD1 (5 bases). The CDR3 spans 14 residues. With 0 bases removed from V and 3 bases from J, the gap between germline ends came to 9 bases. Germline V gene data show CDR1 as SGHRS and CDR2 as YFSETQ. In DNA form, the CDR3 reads TGCGCCAGCAGCTTGGCATCAGGGTACTATGGCTACACCTTC. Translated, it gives CASSLASGYYGYTF.

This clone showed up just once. The CDR3 coding sequence is TGTGCCAGCAGCGCCTCCCGGCGGAGCACAGATACGCAGTATTTT. As protein: CASSASRRSTDTQYF. The chain joins TRBV7-3 to TRBJ2-3; D is unresolved. V lost 5 bases and J lost 0, with 12 bases in between. CDR3 length: 15 residues. Germline CDR1 is SGHTA and CDR2 is FQGTGA.